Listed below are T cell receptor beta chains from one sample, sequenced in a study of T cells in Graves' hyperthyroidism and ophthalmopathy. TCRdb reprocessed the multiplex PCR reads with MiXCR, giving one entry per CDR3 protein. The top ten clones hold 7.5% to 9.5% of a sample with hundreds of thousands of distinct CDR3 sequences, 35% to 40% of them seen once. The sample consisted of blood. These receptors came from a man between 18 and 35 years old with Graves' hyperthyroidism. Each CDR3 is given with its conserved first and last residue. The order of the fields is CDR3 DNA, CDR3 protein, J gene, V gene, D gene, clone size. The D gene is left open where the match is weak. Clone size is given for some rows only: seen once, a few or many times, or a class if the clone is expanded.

DNA: TGCGCCAGCAGCCAAGCGTACAGCGCGAACACTGAAGCTTTCTTT
CDR3: CASSQAYSANTEAFF
J: TRBJ1-1
V: TRBV4-1
D: NA
size: few

DNA: TGTGCCAGTAGGCCGGGACAGGTCCAGGGACCTGAAGCTTTCTTT
CDR3: CASRPGQVQGPEAFF
J: TRBJ1-1
V: TRBV19
D: TRBD1
size: NA

DNA: TGTGCCAGCAGTTACGGCTCCAAGGGAATAGGTGACACCATATATTTT
CDR3: CASSYGSKGIGDTIYF
J: TRBJ1-3
V: TRBV6-1
D: NA
size: NA

DNA: TGTGCCAGCAGCGTAACTAGCCAAGAGACCCAGTACTTC
CDR3: CASSVTSQETQYF
J: TRBJ2-5
V: TRBV6-1
D: NA
size: NA

DNA: TGTGCCAGCAGGGAGGGTGGGCAGAACACTGAAGCTTTCTTT
CDR3: CASREGGQNTEAFF
J: TRBJ1-1
V: TRBV25-1
D: NA
size: NA

DNA: TGTGCCAGCAGTGCCGTAAAGGAAAAACTGTTTTTT
CDR3: CASSAVKEKLFF
J: TRBJ1-4
V: TRBV6-5
D: NA
size: NA

DNA: TGCAGTGCTAACCAGGGTTGGGACTACGAGCAGTACTTC
CDR3: CSANQGWDYEQYF
J: TRBJ2-7
V: TRBV20-1
D: NA
size: NA

DNA: TGCAGCGTGGCCGGGACAGGGAACTATGGCTACACCTTC
CDR3: CSVAGTGNYGYTF
J: TRBJ1-2
V: TRBV29-1
D: TRBD1
size: NA

DNA: TGTGCCAATAGTTTCAGCAATCAGCCCCAGCATTTT
CDR3: CANSFSNQPQHF
J: TRBJ1-5
V: TRBV19
D: NA
size: NA

DNA: TGTGCTATCGGGACAGCATCAGGGGCCCTTTATCAGCCCCAGCATTTT
CDR3: CAIGTASGALYQPQHF
J: TRBJ1-5
V: TRBV10-3
D: TRBD1
size: NA

DNA: TGTGCCAGCAGTTACTCGGCAGTCTATGGCTACACCTTC
CDR3: CASSYSAVYGYTF
J: TRBJ1-2
V: TRBV6-5
D: NA
size: NA

DNA: TGTGCCAGCAGTCGACTTACTCCGGGACAGGGTGGTGAAGCTTTCTTT
CDR3: CASSRLTPGQGGEAFF
J: TRBJ1-1
V: TRBV7-2
D: TRBD1
size: few

DNA: TGCAGCGTTGAAGATTCGGACAGGGGAGTTTCTGAAGCTTTCTTT
CDR3: CSVEDSDRGVSEAFF
J: TRBJ1-1
V: TRBV29-1
D: TRBD1
size: many

DNA: TGTGCCAGCAGCTTTGAGGATACTTCCTACGAGCAGTACTTC
CDR3: CASSFEDTSYEQYF
J: TRBJ2-7
V: TRBV5-5
D: NA
size: NA

DNA: TGTGCCATCGGACGAAGCAATCAGCCCCAGCATTTT
CDR3: CAIGRSNQPQHF
J: TRBJ1-5
V: TRBV10-3
D: NA
size: many

DNA: TGTGCCAGCAGTGGTGACAGGGGACAGAACAATCAGCCCCAGCATTTT
CDR3: CASSGDRGQNNQPQHF
J: TRBJ1-5
V: TRBV2
D: TRBD1
size: NA

DNA: TGCAGCGTTGAACCCGACAGGGGGCGATTTTATGGCTACACCTTC
CDR3: CSVEPDRGRFYGYTF
J: TRBJ1-2
V: TRBV29-1
D: TRBD1
size: many

DNA: TGTGCCAGCAGCGGACAGGGGGCGCGAGTGGAGGGCTACACCTTC
CDR3: CASSGQGARVEGYTF
J: TRBJ1-2
V: TRBV9
D: TRBD1
size: NA

DNA: TGTGCCAGTACTGAGGACAGGGCCAATTCACCCCTCCACTTT
CDR3: CASTEDRANSPLHF
J: TRBJ1-6
V: TRBV19
D: TRBD1
size: NA

DNA: TGTGCCATCAGTGAGGCAGGGACCGCCTGGGGGGGCGAGCAGTACTTC
CDR3: CAISEAGTAWGGEQYF
J: TRBJ2-7
V: TRBV10-3
D: TRBD2
size: NA

DNA: TGTGCCAGCAGTGTGGGAGGGGACCAAGAGACCCAGTACTTC
CDR3: CASSVGGDQETQYF
J: TRBJ2-5
V: TRBV2
D: TRBD2
size: many

DNA: TGTGCCAGTAGTATAGGACTGATATACGAGCAGTACTTC
CDR3: CASSIGLIYEQYF
J: TRBJ2-7
V: TRBV19
D: NA
size: NA

DNA: TGTGCCAGCAGCGGGGGGGACGGAATGAACACTGAAGCTTTCTTT
CDR3: CASSGGDGMNTEAFF
J: TRBJ1-1
V: TRBV9
D: NA
size: few

DNA: TGTGCCAGCAGCTTGGACAGTGCGGGCACTGAAGCTTTCTTT
CDR3: CASSLDSAGTEAFF
J: TRBJ1-1
V: TRBV5-5
D: NA
size: many

DNA: TGTGCCAGCAGCTTAGCAAAAAGCGGGGGGGCCAGAGAGACCCAGTACTTC
CDR3: CASSLAKSGGARETQYF
J: TRBJ2-5
V: TRBV24-1
D: TRBD2
size: NA

DNA: TGTGCCAGCAGCTTAGCCCTAGCGGGAGACGAGCAGTACTTC
CDR3: CASSLALAGDEQYF
J: TRBJ2-7
V: TRBV7-2
D: TRBD2
size: few

DNA: TGTGCCAGCAGCTTAAAGGGAGGAAACTATGGCTACACCTTC
CDR3: CASSLKGGNYGYTF
J: TRBJ1-2
V: TRBV13
D: NA
size: many

DNA: TGTGCCAGCAGCCCACCAGGGAATCCGCCCCAGCATTTT
CDR3: CASSPPGNPPQHF
J: TRBJ1-5
V: TRBV7-8
D: NA
size: many

DNA: TGCGCCATCGCTTTCTTCACCGGGGAGCTGTTTTTT
CDR3: CAIAFFTGELFF
J: TRBJ2-2
V: TRBV5-1
D: NA
size: NA

DNA: TGTGCCAGCAGTCCCTGGGCAGGAGATCAGCCCCAGCATTTT
CDR3: CASSPWAGDQPQHF
J: TRBJ1-5
V: TRBV12-3/TRBV12-4
D: NA
size: NA

DNA: TGTGCCAGCAGTTACTCGATGGACAGGGGGCACGGCTACACCTTC
CDR3: CASSYSMDRGHGYTF
J: TRBJ1-2
V: TRBV25-1
D: TRBD1
size: once

DNA: TGTGCCATGCGGGAACCGGGGACCGGGGAGCTGTTTTTT
CDR3: CAMREPGTGELFF
J: TRBJ2-2
V: TRBV2
D: NA
size: NA

DNA: TGTGCCAGCAGCGTAGAAGGGAGTACCAACACCGGGGAGCTGTTTTTT
CDR3: CASSVEGSTNTGELFF
J: TRBJ2-2
V: TRBV9
D: NA
size: few

DNA: TGCAGTGCTGAAGGGACATTTTCCTACGAGCAGTACTTC
CDR3: CSAEGTFSYEQYF
J: TRBJ2-7
V: TRBV20-1
D: NA
size: few

DNA: TGTGCCACCAGCATACTAGCGGGAGGTCCCTACGAGCAGTACTTC
CDR3: CATSILAGGPYEQYF
J: TRBJ2-7
V: TRBV15
D: TRBD2
size: many

DNA: TGTGCCAGCAGCTTAAAGACCTCGACGGACTATAATTCACCCCTCCACTTT
CDR3: CASSLKTSTDYNSPLHF
J: TRBJ1-6
V: TRBV7-9
D: NA
size: NA

DNA: TGTGCCAGCAGTGCCCGACAGAGCTCCTACGAGCAGTACTTC
CDR3: CASSARQSSYEQYF
J: TRBJ2-7
V: TRBV7-2
D: NA
size: few

DNA: TGTGCCAGCAGCGTACAGCTCCCAGCGGTTGGGGCCAACGTCCTGACTTTC
CDR3: CASSVQLPAVGANVLTF
J: TRBJ2-6
V: TRBV2
D: NA
size: NA

DNA: TGTGCCAGCAGCTTAAGAGGGCGGAATGAAAAACTGTTTTTT
CDR3: CASSLRGRNEKLFF
J: TRBJ1-4
V: TRBV13
D: NA
size: many

DNA: TGTGCCAGCACCCCGGCCCTCCTCAATCAGCCCCAGCATTTT
CDR3: CASTPALLNQPQHF
J: TRBJ1-5
V: TRBV6-6
D: NA
size: many

DNA: TGCGCCAGCAGCCATCCCGGGACAGGGCACACTGAAGCTTTCTTT
CDR3: CASSHPGTGHTEAFF
J: TRBJ1-1
V: TRBV4-3
D: TRBD1
size: NA

DNA: TGCGCCAGCAGCTCAGGCGACAGCAACACTGAAGCTTTCTTT
CDR3: CASSSGDSNTEAFF
J: TRBJ1-1
V: TRBV5-1
D: NA
size: NA

DNA: TGCGCCAGCAGTGAAAGACAGCTCACCGGGGAGCTGTTTTTT
CDR3: CASSERQLTGELFF
J: TRBJ2-2
V: TRBV10-2
D: NA
size: NA

DNA: TGTGCCACCAGTGATCCCGAGACTAGCGGCTCCTACGAGCAGTACTTC
CDR3: CATSDPETSGSYEQYF
J: TRBJ2-7
V: TRBV24-1
D: TRBD2
size: many

DNA: TGTGCCAGCAGCTTAGCGCGACAGGGTGTCGAGACCCAGTACTTC
CDR3: CASSLARQGVETQYF
J: TRBJ2-5
V: TRBV7-9
D: TRBD1
size: NA

DNA: TGTGCCAGCAGCCACCGGGACAAATACGAGCAGTACTTC
CDR3: CASSHRDKYEQYF
J: TRBJ2-7
V: TRBV7-9
D: NA
size: many

DNA: TGTGCCATCAGACTACAGGGCTTGGGGACCCAGTACTTC
CDR3: CAIRLQGLGTQYF
J: TRBJ2-5
V: TRBV10-3
D: NA
size: NA

DNA: TGTGCCAGCAGTGTCAACGGCTGGGGCAATCAGCCCCAGCATTTT
CDR3: CASSVNGWGNQPQHF
J: TRBJ1-5
V: TRBV6-1
D: NA
size: NA